This is a list of T cell receptor beta chains from one sample in a study of blood T cells in healthy people across ages. TCRdb itself ran the 5' RACE reads through MiXCR, one entry per CDR3 protein. In the table there are approximately 1.5 million distinct CDR3 sequences, roughly 32% of which are singletons. The sequenced sample consisted of blood. Receptors were obtained from a woman aged 25 to 39 in good health. Each CDR3 is given with its conserved first and last residue. Fields, in order: V gene, J gene, D gene, clone size, CDR3 DNA, CDR3 protein. A D gene is named only where the DNA matches it firmly. Size tells how often a clone was seen (once, few, many) or the class of an expanded clone, and some rows leave it out.

V gene: TRBV7-6
J gene: TRBJ2-1
D gene: TRBD2
clone size: few
CDR3 DNA: TGTGCCAGCAGCTTAGCGTCTAGCGGTCTTAGCTCCTACAATGAGCAGTTCTTC
CDR3 protein: CASSLASSGLSSYNEQFF

V gene: TRBV7-9
J gene: TRBJ1-2
D gene: TRBD1
clone size: -
CDR3 DNA: TGTGCCAGCAGCCTACAGGGGGCTCCCCTAGGAGGTGGCTACACCTTC
CDR3 protein: CASSLQGAPLGGGYTF

V gene: TRBV20-1
J gene: TRBJ2-5
D gene: TRBD2
clone size: many
CDR3 DNA: TGCAGTGCTAGAACGACTAGCGGGCAAGAGACCCAGTACTTC
CDR3 protein: CSARTTSGQETQYF

V gene: TRBV6-1
J gene: TRBJ2-7
D gene: -
clone size: -
CDR3 DNA: TGTGCCACCATGCTTGGGCCAGGGGACTACGAGCAGTACTTC
CDR3 protein: CATMLGPGDYEQYF

V gene: TRBV20-1
J gene: TRBJ1-2
D gene: TRBD1
clone size: -
CDR3 DNA: TGCAGTGCTAGAGATCAGGGGGCGGGTGGCTACACCTTC
CDR3 protein: CSARDQGAGGYTF

V gene: TRBV7-2
J gene: TRBJ2-3
D gene: TRBD2
clone size: -
CDR3 DNA: TGTGCCAGCAGCTTAGAGCCTAGCGGGATAAATACGCAGTATTTT
CDR3 protein: CASSLEPSGINTQYF

V gene: TRBV4-2
J gene: TRBJ1-2
D gene: TRBD1
clone size: few
CDR3 DNA: TGTGCCAGCAGCTTCTCAGAGAGTTGGGACAGAGATTTCTATGGCTACACCTTC
CDR3 protein: CASSFSESWDRDFYGYTF

V gene: TRBV4-1
J gene: TRBJ2-5
D gene: TRBD2
clone size: few
CDR3 DNA: TGCGCCAGCAGCCAAGAATATGGGACTAGCGGGGGGCCGGAGGAAGAGACCCAGTACTTC
CDR3 protein: CASSQEYGTSGGPEEETQYF

V gene: TRBV9
J gene: TRBJ2-1
D gene: -
clone size: -
CDR3 DNA: TGTGCCAGCAGCGACGGGACTCTGAACCCCTCCTACAATGAGCAGTTCTTC
CDR3 protein: CASSDGTLNPSYNEQFF

V gene: TRBV20-1
J gene: TRBJ2-1
D gene: -
clone size: -
CDR3 DNA: TGCAGTGCTAGAGATCTTTCCGGGGTGGGAAGGAGCTCCTACAATGAGCAGTTCTTC
CDR3 protein: CSARDLSGVGRSSYNEQFF

V gene: TRBV6-4
J gene: TRBJ2-5
D gene: -
clone size: -
CDR3 DNA: TGTGCCAGCAGTGAATGGACAAGGGATGGATACGAGCAGCACTTC
CDR3 protein: CASSEWTRDGYEQHF

V gene: TRBV5-5
J gene: TRBJ1-5
D gene: -
clone size: few
CDR3 DNA: TGTGCCAGCAGCCCAAATCCGGGGCAGGGGATGAAACAGCCCCAGCATTTT
CDR3 protein: CASSPNPGQGMKQPQHF

V gene: TRBV4-1
J gene: TRBJ2-7
D gene: TRBD2
clone size: -
CDR3 DNA: TGCGCCAGCAGCCCCCAGGGACTAGAATACTACGAGCAGTACTTC
CDR3 protein: CASSPQGLEYYEQYF

V gene: TRBV20-1
J gene: TRBJ2-7
D gene: -
clone size: -
CDR3 DNA: TGCAGTGCTAGTTCTAGCGCCCACGAGCAGTACTTC
CDR3 protein: CSASSSAHEQYF

V gene: TRBV7-9
J gene: TRBJ2-1
D gene: TRBD2
clone size: -
CDR3 DNA: TGTGCCAGCAGCCCTGTCGGGACTAGCGGGAGGGGCAATGAGCAGTTCTTC
CDR3 protein: CASSPVGTSGRGNEQFF

V gene: TRBV6-1
J gene: TRBJ1-4
D gene: -
clone size: -
CDR3 DNA: TGTGCCAGCAGTGAAGCCTTAAGTTGGGAAAAACTGTTTTTT
CDR3 protein: CASSEALSWEKLFF

V gene: TRBV9
J gene: TRBJ2-7
D gene: TRBD2
clone size: -
CDR3 DNA: TGTGCCAGCAGCCCCCGTAGTAGCGGGAGGCTCCCGGCGTCGTACGAGCAGTACTTC
CDR3 protein: CASSPRSSGRLPASYEQYF

V gene: TRBV7-9
J gene: TRBJ2-1
D gene: -
clone size: -
CDR3 DNA: TGTGCCAGCAACCGCCCAGTCGGTGAGCAGTTCTTC
CDR3 protein: CASNRPVGEQFF

V gene: TRBV20-1
J gene: TRBJ1-4
D gene: TRBD1
clone size: -
CDR3 DNA: TGCAGTGCTGGCTCCGGGACAGGGCGCGAAAAACTGTTTTTT
CDR3 protein: CSAGSGTGREKLFF

V gene: TRBV9
J gene: TRBJ2-7
D gene: -
clone size: -
CDR3 DNA: TGTACCAGCAGCCCGCGGGACAGAAACTACGAGCAGTACTTC
CDR3 protein: CTSSPRDRNYEQYF

V gene: TRBV11-2
J gene: TRBJ1-1
D gene: -
clone size: -
CDR3 DNA: TGTGCCAGCAGCTCACCTGGGACGAGGGCTTTCTTT
CDR3 protein: CASSSPGTRAFF

V gene: TRBV27
J gene: TRBJ2-7
D gene: -
clone size: -
CDR3 DNA: TGTGCCAGCAGTTCCTACAGGAAGTCCTACGAGCAGTACTTC
CDR3 protein: CASSSYRKSYEQYF

V gene: TRBV20-1
J gene: TRBJ1-6
D gene: -
clone size: medium-sized
CDR3 DNA: TGCAGTGCTAGGGGGGTTAATTCACCCCTCCACTTT
CDR3 protein: CSARGVNSPLHF

V gene: TRBV5-1
J gene: TRBJ1-4
D gene: -
clone size: -
CDR3 DNA: TGCGCCAGCAGCTGGGGCGCGCCAACTAATGAAAAACTGTTTTTT
CDR3 protein: CASSWGAPTNEKLFF

V gene: TRBV24-1
J gene: TRBJ2-4
D gene: -
clone size: -
CDR3 DNA: TGTGCCACAACACTCAACAGCCTAGCCAAAAACATTCAGTACTTC
CDR3 protein: CATTLNSLAKNIQYF

V gene: TRBV27
J gene: TRBJ2-3
D gene: TRBD1
clone size: -
CDR3 DNA: TGTGCCAGCAGTTCCGGACAGGGGGTAGATACGCAGTATTTT
CDR3 protein: CASSSGQGVDTQYF

V gene: TRBV10-3
J gene: TRBJ2-2
D gene: -
clone size: -
CDR3 DNA: TGTGCCATCAGTGAGTCCGGGGAAAGCACCGGGGAGCTGTTTTTT
CDR3 protein: CAISESGESTGELFF

V gene: TRBV30
J gene: TRBJ2-7
D gene: TRBD2
clone size: few
CDR3 DNA: TGTGCCTGGAGCGGGGGGGGCCACGAGCAGTACTTC
CDR3 protein: CAWSGGGHEQYF

V gene: TRBV20-1
J gene: TRBJ2-3
D gene: -
clone size: few
CDR3 DNA: TGCAGTGCTAGCAGCTCGACAGATACGCAGTATTTT
CDR3 protein: CSASSSTDTQYF

V gene: TRBV3-1
J gene: TRBJ2-1
D gene: -
clone size: few
CDR3 DNA: TGTGCCAGCAGCCCAGCACCTCCCAACAATGAGCAGTTCTTC
CDR3 protein: CASSPAPPNNEQFF

V gene: TRBV5-5
J gene: TRBJ1-5
D gene: -
clone size: few
CDR3 DNA: TGTGCCAGCAGCCACTGGGAGTGGCAGAGCAATCAGCCCCAGCATTTT
CDR3 protein: CASSHWEWQSNQPQHF

V gene: TRBV20-1
J gene: TRBJ2-7
D gene: -
clone size: few
CDR3 DNA: TGCAGTGCCCAGGGGCTAGCAGACGAGCAGTACTTC
CDR3 protein: CSAQGLADEQYF

V gene: TRBV2
J gene: TRBJ2-1
D gene: TRBD2
clone size: -
CDR3 DNA: TGTGCCAGTCGACTAGCGGGCCGCAATGAGCAGTTCTTC
CDR3 protein: CASRLAGRNEQFF

V gene: TRBV5-1
J gene: TRBJ2-5
D gene: TRBD2
clone size: -
CDR3 DNA: TGCGCCAGCAGCCTAATAGCGGGGGTGACTTTGGGAGAGACCCAGTACTTC
CDR3 protein: CASSLIAGVTLGETQYF

V gene: TRBV2
J gene: TRBJ2-7
D gene: TRBD2
clone size: few
CDR3 DNA: TGTGCCAGCAGCCATCCGGGACTAGCGGGGCCCAGGCGCTACGAGCAGTACTTC
CDR3 protein: CASSHPGLAGPRRYEQYF

V gene: TRBV23-1
J gene: TRBJ2-3
D gene: TRBD1
clone size: -
CDR3 DNA: TGCGCCAGCAGACTCTCGACAGGGATTGGAGTAGATACGCAGTATTTT
CDR3 protein: CASRLSTGIGVDTQYF

V gene: TRBV9
J gene: TRBJ2-3
D gene: -
clone size: -
CDR3 DNA: TGTGCCAGCAGCCCACCCGCGCTAGCCACAGATACGCAGTATTTT
CDR3 protein: CASSPPALATDTQYF

V gene: TRBV27
J gene: TRBJ1-5
D gene: -
clone size: few
CDR3 DNA: TGTGCCAGCAGTTGGGGGTTGGGTCAGCCCCAGCATTTT
CDR3 protein: CASSWGLGQPQHF

V gene: TRBV18
J gene: TRBJ2-7
D gene: -
clone size: -
CDR3 DNA: TGTGCCAGCTCACCAACGAGGGAACCATACGAGCAGTACTTC
CDR3 protein: CASSPTREPYEQYF

V gene: TRBV10-3
J gene: TRBJ1-2
D gene: -
clone size: -
CDR3 DNA: TGTACCATCACTCGAGATGAGACTAACTATGGCTACACCTTC
CDR3 protein: CTITRDETNYGYTF

V gene: TRBV28
J gene: TRBJ2-3
D gene: -
clone size: -
CDR3 DNA: TGTGCCAGCAGCACCCCGCTAAAGGTCGGCACAGATACGCAGTATTTT
CDR3 protein: CASSTPLKVGTDTQYF

V gene: TRBV4-1
J gene: TRBJ2-1
D gene: -
clone size: few
CDR3 DNA: TGCGCCAGCAGCCAAGATAGGCTCCTTAGGTTCTTC
CDR3 protein: CASSQDRLLRFF

V gene: TRBV27
J gene: TRBJ2-7
D gene: -
clone size: -
CDR3 DNA: TGTGCCAGCAGTTTAGCACCGGGAGAAATCTACGAGCAGTACTTC
CDR3 protein: CASSLAPGEIYEQYF

V gene: TRBV7-2
J gene: TRBJ2-1
D gene: -
clone size: -
CDR3 DNA: TGTGCCAGCAGCCTGCTTTTAGCGGTCGAGCGGTTCTTC
CDR3 protein: CASSLLLAVERFF

V gene: TRBV20-1
J gene: TRBJ2-7
D gene: -
clone size: -
CDR3 DNA: TGCAGTGTCCTAGAAGCGCGGAAGAGCTCCTACGAGCAGTACTTC
CDR3 protein: CSVLEARKSSYEQYF

V gene: TRBV20-1
J gene: TRBJ1-5
D gene: TRBD1
clone size: -
CDR3 DNA: TGCAGTGCTAGACAGACAGGGAATAGTCAGCCCCAGCATTTT
CDR3 protein: CSARQTGNSQPQHF

V gene: TRBV28
J gene: TRBJ2-7
D gene: -
clone size: many
CDR3 DNA: TGTGCCAGCACCCCAGGCGGGACAGCCTACGAGCAGTACTTC
CDR3 protein: CASTPGGTAYEQYF

V gene: TRBV11-2
J gene: TRBJ2-1
D gene: TRBD1
clone size: -
CDR3 DNA: TGTGCCAGCAGCTTAACAGGGGGCAAAGACAATGAGCAGTTCTTC
CDR3 protein: CASSLTGGKDNEQFF

V gene: TRBV6-1
J gene: TRBJ2-7
D gene: -
clone size: few
CDR3 DNA: TGTGCCAGCAGTGTTACGCAGGGGAGTTACGAGCAGTACTTC
CDR3 protein: CASSVTQGSYEQYF

V gene: TRBV29-1
J gene: TRBJ1-4
D gene: -
clone size: few
CDR3 DNA: TGCAGCGGGCGACAGGCGGGTGATAATGAAAAACTGTTTTTT
CDR3 protein: CSGRQAGDNEKLFF

V gene: TRBV27
J gene: TRBJ2-1
D gene: TRBD2
clone size: once
CDR3 DNA: TGTGCCAGCAGTTTTTACGGACTAGGTTCTTACAATGAGCAGTTCTTC
CDR3 protein: CASSFYGLGSYNEQFF

V gene: TRBV18
J gene: TRBJ2-7
D gene: TRBD2
clone size: -
CDR3 DNA: TGTGCCAGCTCACCAAAGATTGGAGCGGGAGGTAATGAGCAGTACTTC
CDR3 protein: CASSPKIGAGGNEQYF

V gene: TRBV9
J gene: TRBJ2-7
D gene: -
clone size: few
CDR3 DNA: TGTGCCAGCAGCGTACAAACGGGCCTGGAGGACGAGCAGTACTTC
CDR3 protein: CASSVQTGLEDEQYF

V gene: TRBV20-1
J gene: TRBJ2-3
D gene: TRBD2
clone size: -
CDR3 DNA: TGCAGTACTCTCCTAGGGACTAAACCCCAAACAGATACGCAGTATTTT
CDR3 protein: CSTLLGTKPQTDTQYF